This paragraph covers one T cell receptor (beta chain) sequence. The CDR3 loop spans 14 amino acids. The germline V gene encodes CDR1 SEHNR and CDR2 FQNEAQ (reference sequence). Trimming removed 8 bases at V and 2 bases at J, with 15 bases between. These data originate in a study of blood T cell repertoires in COVID-19. Study-level background: The analysed material was cDNA or gDNA that came from T cells, B-cell-depleted T cells, or PBMCs.

Authors' data handling: Counts of nucleated cells, estimated from reference gene primer amplification, were obtained. Libraries were prepared by immunoSEQ multiplex PCR; TCRdb keeps only in-frame clonotypes and omits some of them. V and J calls and clone size are copied from that table; D and trimming were computed from the DNA. The sample holds over 30,000 clones; about 90% are singletons and the top ten take under 6%. The rearrangement links TRBV7-9 to TRBJ1-1; weak D call: TRBD1 (6 bases). Specimen: peripheral blood. The receptor was isolated from a human donor in a cohort sampled during active COVID-19. The CDR3 bases are TGTGCCAGCCGCAGACAGGTGATTAACACTGAAGCTTTCTTT. It yields the protein CASRRQVINTEAFF.